This T cell receptor (beta chain) was identified in a study of shared T cell receptors in the human thymus. This CDR3 is 16 amino acids long. The germline V gene has CDR1 MNHNY and CDR2 SVGAGI (reference sequence). The V gene lost 0 bases and the J gene lost 4 bases, with 13 bases spanning the gap. The data were produced by immunoSEQ multiplex PCR, yet TCRdb's version contains in-frame clones alone and is incomplete. Altogether about 730,000 clones are present, around 85% being singletons, with the ten largest covering roughly 0.01%. This clone has a single count. This sample was also put to use in a study of human thymus T cells.

The V gene is TRBV6-6, the J gene TRBJ1-3; a weak D match, TRBD1 (5 bases). The TCR originated in a girl in the first two years of life with a congenital heart defect. Material for sequencing was thymocytes. The CDR3 protein is CASSYSNRYSGNTIYF. The CDR3 DNA reads as TGTGCCAGCAGTTACTCGAACAGGTACAGCGGAAACACCATATATTTT.